Listed below are T cell receptor beta chains from one sample, sequenced in a study of T-cell reconstitution after alpha-beta-depleted transplantation in children. TCRdb reprocessed the PCR reads via MiXCR and lists one record per CDR3 protein. The sample holds a few hundred thousand distinct CDR3 sequences, 25% to 30% seen once. The source was PBMCs, collected before TCRalphabeta/CD19-depleted stem cell transplant. The receptors stem from a boy younger than two with Wiskott-Aldrich syndrome, due to receive a stem cell transplant. The CDR3 runs from the conserved cysteine through the conserved F or W. D genes are given only for firm matches. Not all rows give a size; the values are once, few, many and, for expanded clones, a class.

V: TRBV5-1; size: -; D: TRBD2; J: TRBJ2-3; DNA: TGCGCCAGCAGCTCCTCGACGAGCGGGAGGGATACGCAGTATTTT; CDR3: CASSSSTSGRDTQYF
V: TRBV15; size: few; D: TRBD2; J: TRBJ2-3; DNA: TGTGCCACCAGCAGAGATCGAGGCGGGGGAAGCACAGATACGCAGTATTTT; CDR3: CATSRDRGGGSTDTQYF
V: TRBV10-3; size: -; D: -; J: TRBJ2-4; DNA: TGTGCCATCAGAGAGGGGGGAGCCAAAAACATTCAGTACTTC; CDR3: CAIREGGAKNIQYF
V: TRBV29-1; size: -; D: -; J: TRBJ2-7; DNA: TGCAGCGTTATGGCGGCCTCCTACGAGCAGTACTTC; CDR3: CSVMAASYEQYF
V: TRBV29-1; size: -; D: TRBD1; J: TRBJ2-7; DNA: TGCAGCGTTGAAGGGGGACAGAATTACGAGCAGTACTTC; CDR3: CSVEGGQNYEQYF
V: TRBV5-1; size: few; D: TRBD1; J: TRBJ2-7; DNA: TGCGCCAGCAGCCCCGGACAGGGAGAGGACGAGCAGTACTTC; CDR3: CASSPGQGEDEQYF
V: TRBV6-5; size: -; D: -; J: TRBJ1-6; DNA: TGTGCCAGCAGTTACTCGTTCCAGGCCCGGTTACCCCTCCACTTT; CDR3: CASSYSFQARLPLHF
V: TRBV18; size: few; D: -; J: TRBJ1-1; DNA: TGTGCCAGCTCTCAACTACAGGGAAGGGGGTTCACTGAAGCTTTCTTT; CDR3: CASSQLQGRGFTEAFF
V: TRBV27; size: -; D: -; J: TRBJ2-7; DNA: TGTGCCAGCAGTTTTGGAGGGGGACAGCATTACGAGCAGTACTTC; CDR3: CASSFGGGQHYEQYF
V: TRBV6-1; size: few; D: TRBD2; J: TRBJ2-2; DNA: TGTGCCAGCAGGGAGGGCCGCGGGAGGTTTCTTTCCGGGGAGCTGTTTTTT; CDR3: CASREGRGRFLSGELFF
V: TRBV12-3/TRBV12-4; size: -; D: -; J: TRBJ1-1; DNA: TGTGCCAGCAGTTTGATGAACACTGAAGCTTTCTTT; CDR3: CASSLMNTEAFF
V: TRBV21-1; size: few; D: -; J: TRBJ2-1; DNA: TGTGCCAGCAGCCCCATACCGGGACAGACGAAACTAAGCTCCTACAATGAGCAGTTCTTC; CDR3: CASSPIPGQTKLSSYNEQFF
V: TRBV11-3; size: few; D: TRBD2; J: TRBJ2-1; DNA: TGTGCCAGCAGCTTAGTAGGTAGCGGGAACAATGAGCAGTTCTTC; CDR3: CASSLVGSGNNEQFF
V: TRBV12-3/TRBV12-4; size: few; D: TRBD2; J: TRBJ2-1; DNA: TGTGCCAGCAGTTTAGCGGGAAGCGGGAGATACAATGAGCAGTTCTTC; CDR3: CASSLAGSGRYNEQFF
V: TRBV11-2; size: -; D: -; J: TRBJ2-3; DNA: TGTGCCAGCAGCGTCCGACCCCGGCCAGATACGCAGTATTTT; CDR3: CASSVRPRPDTQYF
V: TRBV12-3/TRBV12-4; size: few; D: TRBD1; J: TRBJ1-5; DNA: TGTGCCAGCAGTTTAGGGTCAGGGGGCAGTCAGCCCCAGCATTTT; CDR3: CASSLGSGGSQPQHF
V: TRBV7-4; size: few; D: -; J: TRBJ2-3; DNA: TGTGCCAGCAGCTTAGGGCGTAATACGCAGTATTTT; CDR3: CASSLGRNTQYF
V: TRBV24-1; size: -; D: -; J: TRBJ2-2; DNA: TGTGCCACCAGTGAATATCCTCAGGGATTCGACACCGGGGAGCTGTTTTTT; CDR3: CATSEYPQGFDTGELFF
V: TRBV25-1; size: few; D: TRBD1; J: TRBJ2-5; DNA: TGTGCCAGCAGTGCCCGGGACAGGCGCTACCAAGAGACCCAGTACTTC; CDR3: CASSARDRRYQETQYF
V: TRBV5-1; size: -; D: TRBD1; J: TRBJ2-7; DNA: TGCGCCAGCAGCTTCGACAGGGGGCGGTACGAGCAGTACTTC; CDR3: CASSFDRGRYEQYF
V: TRBV28; size: -; D: -; J: TRBJ2-5; DNA: TGTGCCAGCAGTTTATATGGGGGGCAAGAGACCCAGTACTTC; CDR3: CASSLYGGQETQYF
V: TRBV5-5; size: few; D: -; J: TRBJ2-3; DNA: TGTGCCAGCAGCCCGGGTCCGGGCACAGATACGCAGTATTTT; CDR3: CASSPGPGTDTQYF
V: TRBV5-6; size: -; D: -; J: TRBJ2-3; DNA: TGTGCCAGCAGCTACATGGGGGGCCGGGTCACAGATACGCAGTATTTT; CDR3: CASSYMGGRVTDTQYF
V: TRBV5-1; size: once; D: -; J: TRBJ2-5; DNA: TGCGCCAGCATAGAGGACAGTGGGGAGACCCAGTACTTC; CDR3: CASIEDSGETQYF
V: TRBV1; size: -; D: -; J: TRBJ2-5; DNA: TGCACCAGCAGCCAAGATCTGGAGCGGGACCACGGGGAGACCCAGTACTTC; CDR3: CTSSQDLERDHGETQYF
V: TRBV7-2; size: few; D: -; J: TRBJ1-5; DNA: TGTGCCAGCAGCGTTAAGTGGGATCAGCCCCAGCATTTT; CDR3: CASSVKWDQPQHF
V: TRBV27; size: -; D: -; J: TRBJ2-1; DNA: TGTGCCAGCAGTTCCAGGCCGAGCTCCTACAATGAGCAGTTCTTC; CDR3: CASSSRPSSYNEQFF
V: TRBV7-2; size: -; D: TRBD2; J: TRBJ2-3; DNA: TGTGCCAGCAGCCCAAGGCGCGGGCTAGCGGGAACGCAGTATTTT; CDR3: CASSPRRGLAGTQYF
V: TRBV24-1; size: few; D: -; J: TRBJ2-1; DNA: TGTGCCACCAGTGATTCGGCGGTCGCCTACAATGAGCAGTTCTTC; CDR3: CATSDSAVAYNEQFF
V: TRBV20-1; size: -; D: TRBD2; J: TRBJ2-1; DNA: TGCAGTGCTACAACCGGGACTAGCCCCCATGAGCAGTTCTTC; CDR3: CSATTGTSPHEQFF
V: TRBV28; size: few; D: -; J: TRBJ2-1; DNA: TGTGCCAGCAGTTGGGGGAGGGGGCGAAGAGCGGGACCGTACAATGAGCAGTTCTTC; CDR3: CASSWGRGRRAGPYNEQFF
V: TRBV5-1; size: -; D: TRBD2; J: TRBJ2-1; DNA: TGCGCCAGCAGCACTGCCCTAGCGGGAGCGACTGAGCAGTTCTTC; CDR3: CASSTALAGATEQFF
V: TRBV29-1; size: few; D: -; J: TRBJ2-3; DNA: TGCAGCATGTCAGAGGGGCTATCCACAGATACGCAGTATTTT; CDR3: CSMSEGLSTDTQYF
V: TRBV12-3/TRBV12-4; size: -; D: -; J: TRBJ2-7; DNA: TGTGCCAGCAGTGGGCAGTTGCCCTACGAGCAGTACTTC; CDR3: CASSGQLPYEQYF
V: TRBV12-3/TRBV12-4; size: few; D: -; J: TRBJ1-2; DNA: TGTGCCAGCAGGGCGATGGGTGACTATGGCTACACCTTC; CDR3: CASRAMGDYGYTF
V: TRBV10-3; size: once; D: -; J: TRBJ1-1; DNA: TGTGCCATCAGTGAGGGGTCGAACACTGAAGCTTTCTTT; CDR3: CAISEGSNTEAFF
V: TRBV28; size: few; D: -; J: TRBJ1-3; DNA: TGTGCCAGCAGCCAGTTTCTGGGGGGAAACACCATATATTTT; CDR3: CASSQFLGGNTIYF
V: TRBV7-9; size: -; D: TRBD2; J: TRBJ2-2; DNA: TGTGCCAGCAGCCCCTTGGGGCTAGCGGGCGGGGAGCTGTTTTTT; CDR3: CASSPLGLAGGELFF
V: TRBV12-3/TRBV12-4; size: few; D: -; J: TRBJ2-5; DNA: TGTGCCAGCAGTTTTTCTACAGGGTCCTTCGGGACCCAGTACTTC; CDR3: CASSFSTGSFGTQYF
V: TRBV5-1; size: -; D: TRBD1; J: TRBJ2-1; DNA: TGTGCCAGCAGCTTAGGACAGGGGGCAAATGAGCAGTTCTTC; CDR3: CASSLGQGANEQFF
V: TRBV5-1; size: -; D: -; J: TRBJ2-1; DNA: TGCGCCAGCAGCCCAAGACAGTTTGGCTCCTACAATGAGCAGTTCTTC; CDR3: CASSPRQFGSYNEQFF
V: TRBV4-2; size: -; D: -; J: TRBJ2-5; DNA: TGTGCCAGCAGCCAAGACGGCGGGGCCGTATCGGAGACCCAGTACTTC; CDR3: CASSQDGGAVSETQYF
V: TRBV7-8; size: -; D: -; J: TRBJ2-5; DNA: TGTGCCAGCAGCTTAGGGGTCCAGGGTATCGCAGAGACCCAGTACTTC; CDR3: CASSLGVQGIAETQYF
V: TRBV5-1; size: few; D: TRBD2; J: TRBJ2-1; DNA: TGCGCCAGCAGCTTAGGGCTAGCGGGTGCTCACACGTACAATGAGCAGTTCTTC; CDR3: CASSLGLAGAHTYNEQFF
V: TRBV18; size: few; D: TRBD1; J: TRBJ1-4; DNA: TGTGCCAGCTCACCACTGACAGGGCTTTACGAAAAACTGTTTTTT; CDR3: CASSPLTGLYEKLFF
V: TRBV20-1; size: -; D: TRBD2; J: TRBJ2-2; DNA: TGCTGTGCGGAGGCGGCCCGGGGCGGGAGAAGCCCCGGGGAGCTGTTTTTT; CDR3: CCAEAARGGRSPGELFF